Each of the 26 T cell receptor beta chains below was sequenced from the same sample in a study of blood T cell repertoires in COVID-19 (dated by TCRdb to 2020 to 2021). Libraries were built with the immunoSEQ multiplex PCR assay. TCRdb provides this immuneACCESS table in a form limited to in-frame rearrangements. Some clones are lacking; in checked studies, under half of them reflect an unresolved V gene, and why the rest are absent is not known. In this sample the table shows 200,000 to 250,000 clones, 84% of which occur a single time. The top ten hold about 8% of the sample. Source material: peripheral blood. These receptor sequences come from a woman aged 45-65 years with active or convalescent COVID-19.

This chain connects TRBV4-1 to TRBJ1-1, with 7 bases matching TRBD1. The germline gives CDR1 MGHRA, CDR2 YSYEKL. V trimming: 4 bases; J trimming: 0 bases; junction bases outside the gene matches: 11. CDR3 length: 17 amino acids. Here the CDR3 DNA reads TGCGCCAGCAGCCCTCGTCCACCGGGACAGCTGAACACTGAAGCTTTCTTT. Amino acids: CASSPRPPGQLNTEAFF.

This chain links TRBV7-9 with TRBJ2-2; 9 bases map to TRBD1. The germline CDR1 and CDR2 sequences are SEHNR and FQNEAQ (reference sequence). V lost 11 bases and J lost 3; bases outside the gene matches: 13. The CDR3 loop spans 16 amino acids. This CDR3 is CACRGDRAMDTGELFF. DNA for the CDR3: TGTGCCTGCCGAGGGGACAGGGCAATGGACACCGGGGAGCTGTTTTTT.

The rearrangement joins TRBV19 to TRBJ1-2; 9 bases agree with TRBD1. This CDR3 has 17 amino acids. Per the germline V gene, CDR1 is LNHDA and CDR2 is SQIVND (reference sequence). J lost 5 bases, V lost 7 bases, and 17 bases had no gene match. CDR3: CASISGDRALGMYGYTF. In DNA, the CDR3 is TGTGCCAGTATATCGGGGGACAGGGCCCTTGGGATGTATGGCTACACCTTC.

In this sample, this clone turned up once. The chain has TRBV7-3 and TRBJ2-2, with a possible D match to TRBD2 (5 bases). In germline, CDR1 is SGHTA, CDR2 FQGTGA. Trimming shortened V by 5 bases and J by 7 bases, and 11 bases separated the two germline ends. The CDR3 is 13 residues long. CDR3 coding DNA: TGTGCCAGCAGCCCTCGGGGTCTCGGGGAGCTGTTTTTT. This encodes CASSPRGLGELFF.

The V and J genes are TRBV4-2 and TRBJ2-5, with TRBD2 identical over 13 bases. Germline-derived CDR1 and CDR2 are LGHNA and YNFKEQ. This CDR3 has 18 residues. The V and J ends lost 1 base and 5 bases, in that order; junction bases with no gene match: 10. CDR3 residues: CASSQAGNGLAGAETQYF. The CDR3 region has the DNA TGTGCCAGCAGCCAAGCCGGGAATGGACTAGCGGGGGCGGAGACCCAGTACTTC.

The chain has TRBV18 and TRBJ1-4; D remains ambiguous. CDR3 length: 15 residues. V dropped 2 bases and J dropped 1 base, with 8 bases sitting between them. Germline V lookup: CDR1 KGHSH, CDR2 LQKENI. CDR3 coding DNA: TGTGCCAGCTCACCATTTACGGGAACTAATGAAAAACTGTTTTTT. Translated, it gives CASSPFTGTNEKLFF.

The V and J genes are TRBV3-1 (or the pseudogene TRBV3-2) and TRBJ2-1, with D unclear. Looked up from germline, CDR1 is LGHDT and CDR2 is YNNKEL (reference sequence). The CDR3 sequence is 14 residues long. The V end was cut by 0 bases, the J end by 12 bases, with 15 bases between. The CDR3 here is CASSQDLTPRAQFF. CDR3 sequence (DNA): TGTGCCAGCAGCCAAGATTTGACTCCCCGCGCGCAGTTCTTC.

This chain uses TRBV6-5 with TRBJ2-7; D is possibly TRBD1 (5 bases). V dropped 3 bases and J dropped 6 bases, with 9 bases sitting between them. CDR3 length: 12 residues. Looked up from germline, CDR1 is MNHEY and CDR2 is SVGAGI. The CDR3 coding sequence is TGTGCCAGCAGTTATAGGGGCCTCGAGCAGTACGTC. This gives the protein CASSYRGLEQYV.

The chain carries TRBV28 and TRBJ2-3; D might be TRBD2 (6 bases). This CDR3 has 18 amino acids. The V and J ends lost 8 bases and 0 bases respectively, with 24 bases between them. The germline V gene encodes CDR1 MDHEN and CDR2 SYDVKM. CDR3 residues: CASGGLNRLILSTDTQYF. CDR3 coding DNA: TGTGCCAGCGGGGGACTCAACCGTCTCATTCTAAGCACAGATACGCAGTATTTT.

This CDR3 reads CASSKYYEQYV. The CDR3 coding sequence is TGTGCCAGCAGCAAATACTACGAGCAGTACGTC. The V and J genes are TRBV21-1 and TRBJ2-7; the DNA was not compared with TRBD2, the D call given in the table. TRBV21-1 is labeled a pseudogene. This CDR3 region has 11 residues.

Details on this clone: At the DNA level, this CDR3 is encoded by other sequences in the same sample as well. CDR3 residues: CASSLVGGQPQHF. As DNA, the CDR3 is TGTGCCAGCAGCTTAGTCGGGGGGCAGCCCCAGCATTTT. V and J are TRBV11-2 and TRBJ1-5; maybe TRBD1 (5 bases). V lost 1 base, J lost 7 bases, and 8 bases lay in between. Looked up from germline, CDR1 is SGHAT and CDR2 is FQNNGV. The CDR3 contains 13 residues. Full variable domain (outside the CDR3, taken from reference TRBV11-2 and TRBJ1-5): EAGVAQSPRYKIIEKRQSVAFWCNPISGHATLYWYQQILGQGPKLLIQFQNNGVVDDSQLPKDRFSAERLKGVDSTLKIQPAKLEDSAVYLCASSLVGGQPQHFGDGTRLSIL.

CDR3 sequence reads: CASSLATVATGELFF. The CDR3 bases are TGCGCCAGCAGCTTAGCGACAGTTGCTACCGGGGAGCTGTTTTTT. The chain combines TRBV5-1 with TRBJ2-2; D is perhaps TRBD1 (5 bases). CDR3 length equals 15 residues. Germline CDR1 reads SGHRS; CDR2 reads YFSETQ. V lost 2 bases and J 5 bases, leaving 13 bases between the germline ends.

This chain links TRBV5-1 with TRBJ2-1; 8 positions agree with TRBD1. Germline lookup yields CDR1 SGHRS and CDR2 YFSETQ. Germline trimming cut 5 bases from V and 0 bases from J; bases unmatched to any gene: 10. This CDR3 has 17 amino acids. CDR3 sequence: CASSYRDRLSSYNEQFF. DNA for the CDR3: TGCGCCAGCAGTTATCGGGACAGGCTGAGCTCCTACAATGAGCAGTTCTTC.

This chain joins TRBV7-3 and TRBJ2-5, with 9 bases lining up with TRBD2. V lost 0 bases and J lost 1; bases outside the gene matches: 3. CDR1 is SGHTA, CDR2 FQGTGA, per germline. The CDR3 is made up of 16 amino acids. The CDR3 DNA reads TGTGCCAGCAGCTTAACGAGCGGGAGGACCCAAGAGACCCAGTACTTC. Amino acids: CASSLTSGRTQETQYF.

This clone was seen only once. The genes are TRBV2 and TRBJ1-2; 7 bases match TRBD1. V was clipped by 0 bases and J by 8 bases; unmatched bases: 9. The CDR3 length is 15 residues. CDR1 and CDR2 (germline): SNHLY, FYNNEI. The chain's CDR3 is CASSEARAGGWGYTF. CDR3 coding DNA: TGTGCCAGCAGTGAAGCGCGGGCAGGGGGATGGGGCTACACCTTC.

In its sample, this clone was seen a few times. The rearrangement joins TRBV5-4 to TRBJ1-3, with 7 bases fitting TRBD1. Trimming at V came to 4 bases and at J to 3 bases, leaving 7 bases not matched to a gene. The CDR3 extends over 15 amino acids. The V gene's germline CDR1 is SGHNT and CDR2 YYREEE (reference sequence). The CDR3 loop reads CASSLFQGGGNTIYF. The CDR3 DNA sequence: TGTGCCAGCAGCCTCTTCCAGGGGGGTGGAAACACCATATATTTT. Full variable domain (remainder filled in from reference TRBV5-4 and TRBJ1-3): ETGVTQSPTHLIKTRGQQVTLRCSSQSGHNTVSWYQQALGQGPQFIFQYYREEENGRGNFPPRFSGLQFPNYSSELNVNALELDDSALYLCASSLFQGGGNTIYFGEGSWLTVV.

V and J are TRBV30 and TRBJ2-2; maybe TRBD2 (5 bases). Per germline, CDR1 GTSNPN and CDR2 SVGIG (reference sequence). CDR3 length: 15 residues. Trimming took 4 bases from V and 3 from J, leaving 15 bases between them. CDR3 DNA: TGTGCCTGGAAGGGAACGGGGTCAGACACCGGGGAGCTGTTTTTT. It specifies CAWKGTGSDTGELFF. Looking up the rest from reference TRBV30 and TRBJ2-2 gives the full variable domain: SQTIHQWPATLVQPVGSPLSLECTVEGTSNPNLYWYRQAAGRGLQLLFYSVGIGQISSEVPQNLSASRPQDRQFILSSKKLLLSDSGFYLCAWKGTGSDTGELFFGEGSRLTVL.

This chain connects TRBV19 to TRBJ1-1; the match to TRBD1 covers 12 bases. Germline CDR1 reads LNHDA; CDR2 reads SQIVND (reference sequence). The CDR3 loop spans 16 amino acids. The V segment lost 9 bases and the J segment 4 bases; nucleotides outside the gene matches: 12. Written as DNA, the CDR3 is TGTGCCAGGCTGACGGGACAGGGGGCTCGGGGCACTGAAGCTTTCTTT. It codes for CARLTGQGARGTEAFF. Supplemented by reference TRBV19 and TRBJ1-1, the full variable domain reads DGGITQSPKYLFRKEGQNVTLSCEQNLNHDAMYWYRQDPGQGLRLIYYSQIVNDFQKGDIAEGYSVSREKKESFPLTVTSAQKNPTAFYLCARLTGQGARGTEAFFGQGTRLTVV.

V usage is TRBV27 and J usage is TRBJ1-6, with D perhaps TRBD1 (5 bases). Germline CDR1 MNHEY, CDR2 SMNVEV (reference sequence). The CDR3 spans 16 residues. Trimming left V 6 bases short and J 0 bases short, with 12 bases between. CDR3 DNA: TGTGCCAGCAGCCCGGCCGACAGCTCCTATAATTCACCCCTCCACTTT. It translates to CASSPADSSYNSPLHF.

The chain's CDR3 is CASSTARPNSPLHF. The CDR3 nucleotides are TGTGCCAGCAGCACAGCCCGCCCTAATTCACCCCTCCACTTT. The chain couples TRBV27 to TRBJ1-6; the D is unclear. Trimming cost V 6 bases and J 6 bases, with 12 bases left between them. CDR1 and CDR2 (germline): MNHEY, SMNVEV (reference sequence). This CDR3 is built from 14 residues.

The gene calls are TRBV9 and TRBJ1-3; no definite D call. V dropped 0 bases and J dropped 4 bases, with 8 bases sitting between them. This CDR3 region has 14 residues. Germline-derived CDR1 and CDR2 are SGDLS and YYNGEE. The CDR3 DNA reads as TGTGCCAGCAGCGTAGCTACAGTAGGAAACACCATATATTTT. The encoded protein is CASSVATVGNTIYF.

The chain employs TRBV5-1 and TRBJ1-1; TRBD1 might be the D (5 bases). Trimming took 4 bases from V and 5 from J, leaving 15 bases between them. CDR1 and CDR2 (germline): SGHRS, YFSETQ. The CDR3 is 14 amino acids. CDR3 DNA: TGCGCCAGCAGCCCTGTATTGGGGGGGACTGAAGCTTTCTTT. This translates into CASSPVLGGTEAFF.

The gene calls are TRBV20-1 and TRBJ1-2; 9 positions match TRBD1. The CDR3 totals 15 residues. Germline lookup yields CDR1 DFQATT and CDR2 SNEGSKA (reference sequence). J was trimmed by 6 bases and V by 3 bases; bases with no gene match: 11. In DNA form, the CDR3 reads TGCAGTGCTAGTGAGCCAACAGGGGGCGGGCATGGCTACACCTTC. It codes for CSASEPTGGGHGYTF.

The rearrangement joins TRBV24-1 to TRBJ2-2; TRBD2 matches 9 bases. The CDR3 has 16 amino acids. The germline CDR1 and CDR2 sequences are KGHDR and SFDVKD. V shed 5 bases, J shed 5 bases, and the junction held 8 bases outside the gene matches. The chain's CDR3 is CATSVGSGGRTGELFF. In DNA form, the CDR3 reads TGTGCCACCAGTGTTGGAAGCGGGGGGCGAACCGGGGAGCTGTTTTTT.

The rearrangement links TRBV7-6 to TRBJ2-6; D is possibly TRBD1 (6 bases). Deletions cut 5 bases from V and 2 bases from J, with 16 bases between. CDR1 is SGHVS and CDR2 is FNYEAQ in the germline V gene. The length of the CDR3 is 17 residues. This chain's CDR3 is CASSTHREKTGANVLTF. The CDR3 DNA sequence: TGTGCCAGCAGCACCCACAGGGAGAAGACTGGGGCCAACGTCCTGACTTTC. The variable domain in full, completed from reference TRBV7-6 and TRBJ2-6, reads GAGVSQSPRYKVTKRGQDVALRCDPISGHVSLYWYRQALGQGPEFLTYFNYEAQQDKSGLPNDRFSAERPEGSISTLTIQRTEQRDSAMYRCASSTHREKTGANVLTFGAGSRLTVL.

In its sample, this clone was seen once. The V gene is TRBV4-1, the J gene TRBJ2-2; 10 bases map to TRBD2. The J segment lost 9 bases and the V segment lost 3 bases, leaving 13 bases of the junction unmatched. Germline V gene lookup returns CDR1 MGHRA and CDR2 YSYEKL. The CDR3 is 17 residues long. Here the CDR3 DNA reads TGCGCCAGCAGCCAGGGAACAGCGGGGGGGTTCCCTCGGGAGCTGTTTTTT. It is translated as CASSQGTAGGFPRELFF.